The rows below give T cell receptor beta chains drawn from one sample of a study of shared clonotypes between healthy human individuals. The method was immunoSEQ multiplex PCR; TCRdb's version includes in-frame clones alone and lacks a portion of them. The profile shows around 500,000 clones, 70% to 80% of them singletons. Sequenced: PBMCs. The origin of the receptors is a middle-aged woman in good health. Some clones in this sample may be carry-over from other donors' samples. Both conserved end residues are trimmed from each CDR3. D genes are given only for firm matches. Not every row has a clone size; where given, it reads once, few, many or a size class.

>many|-|10|TRBV5-4
ASSWDGYGYT
>-|-|13|TRBV6-5
ASSYSGLAGNTIY
>-|TRBD1|14|TRBV7-9
ASSLVWDSLPNEQF
>-|TRBD1|11|TRBV11-2
ASSLTGASEQY
>-|-|15|TRBV30
AWSVDIPRTGANVLT
>few|TRBD2|17|TRBV7-2
ASSQESGSIIFAKNIQY
>-|TRBD2|14|TRBV5-4
ASSPGLAGGTGELF
>once|-|11|TRBV9
ASSVGGEETQY
>-|-|13|TRBV27
ASSPASVPNSPLH
>-|-|13|TRBV5-1
ASSLELDLGETQY
>-|TRBD2|14|TRBV25-1
ASSPSRGGRWYEQY
>many|-|11|TRBV5-6
ASSIGSGNEQF
>-|-|11|TRBV18
ASSPPSGETQY
>-|-|11|TRBV7-2
ASSFTQGYEQY
>-|-|18|TRBV6-4
ASSDSDFKDDRCSNQPQH
>once|TRBD2|14|TRBV5-3
ARSLGGLAHHYEQY
>-|-|12|TRBV25-1
ASSESRDQETQY
>-|-|11|TRBV2
ASTRQFSYEQY
>few|-|14|TRBV9
ASSAPGGCGNQPQH
>-|TRBD2|11|TRBV30
ASPGGPYNEQF
>-|-|10|TRBV5-6
ASSLGQYEQY
>-|TRBD1|13|TRBV7-9
ASSSGQGSYNEQF
>few|TRBD1|8|TRBV12-5
GNRGVEQY
>-|TRBD1|13|TRBV2
ASSERDSINTEAF
>-|-|14|TRBV28
ASKPPGTWLGNEQF
>once|-|12|TRBV10-3
AISEPTRGYEQY
>many|-|9|TRBV29-1
SAQGSYEQY
>-|-|13|TRBV10-3
AISASDGGGETQY
>few|TRBD1|11|TRBV6-5
ASSWTGEETQY
>-|TRBD1|16|TRBV11-1
ASSSRYPGQGGTYEQY
>-|-|10|TRBV5-6
ATKGGGETQY
>-|-|11|TRBV29-1
SVEPQVTETQY
>-|TRBD2|13|TRBV11-2
ASSLTTGTSDEQF
>-|-|11|TRBV18
ASSRDKNQPQH
>-|-|13|TRBV7-9
ASSGAGIMNTEAF
>few|-|15|TRBV7-8
ASSLGGVGWLDTEAF
>-|-|16|TRBV12-1
ASSHPGLAGVIKNIQY
>-|TRBD2|15|TRBV5-6
ASSRRLAGVRYNEQF
>-|TRBD2|12|TRBV28
ASSFFGRASTQY
>-|TRBD2|13|TRBV7-6
ASSLTGGGTGELF
>-|TRBD2|14|TRBV7-9
ASSSGLAGETDTQY
>few|-|11|TRBV7-3
ASSPDPTDTQY
>-|-|14|TRBV7-2
ASSPRGGLGTDTQY
>-|-|13|TRBV5-1
ASSLVETRNTEAF
>-|-|13|TRBV19
ASSIARGLGTEAF
>few|-|13|TRBV7-2
ASSLVAPPAETQY
>-|-|13|TRBV4-2
ASSQNAGHTDTQY
>-|-|13|TRBV4-2
ASSQDRLDLKTQY